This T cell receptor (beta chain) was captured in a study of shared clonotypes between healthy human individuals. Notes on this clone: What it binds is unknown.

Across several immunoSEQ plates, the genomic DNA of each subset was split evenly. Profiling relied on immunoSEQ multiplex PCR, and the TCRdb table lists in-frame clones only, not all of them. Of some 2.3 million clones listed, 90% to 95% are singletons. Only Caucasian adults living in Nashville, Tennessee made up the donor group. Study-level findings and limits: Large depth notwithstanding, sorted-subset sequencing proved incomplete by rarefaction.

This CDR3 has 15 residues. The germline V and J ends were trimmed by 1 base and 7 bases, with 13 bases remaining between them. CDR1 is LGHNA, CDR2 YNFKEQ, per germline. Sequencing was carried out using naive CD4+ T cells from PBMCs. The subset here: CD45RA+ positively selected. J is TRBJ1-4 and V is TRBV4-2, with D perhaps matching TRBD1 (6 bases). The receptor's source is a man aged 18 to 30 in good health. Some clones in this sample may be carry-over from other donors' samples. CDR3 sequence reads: CASSQAGVLAEKLFF. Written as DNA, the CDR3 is TGTGCCAGCAGCCAAGCAGGGGTGCTAGCTGAAAAACTGTTTTTT.